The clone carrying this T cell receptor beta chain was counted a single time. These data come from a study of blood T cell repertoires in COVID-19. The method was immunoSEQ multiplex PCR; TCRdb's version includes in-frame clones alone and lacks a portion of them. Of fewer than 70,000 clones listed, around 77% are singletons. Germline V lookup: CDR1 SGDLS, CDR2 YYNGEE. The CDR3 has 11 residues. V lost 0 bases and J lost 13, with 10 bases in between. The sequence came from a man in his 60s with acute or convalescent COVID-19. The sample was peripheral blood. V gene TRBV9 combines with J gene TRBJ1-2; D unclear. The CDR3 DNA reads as TGTGCCAGCAGCGTAGAGGGAGAATTCACCTTC. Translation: CASSVEGEFTF.